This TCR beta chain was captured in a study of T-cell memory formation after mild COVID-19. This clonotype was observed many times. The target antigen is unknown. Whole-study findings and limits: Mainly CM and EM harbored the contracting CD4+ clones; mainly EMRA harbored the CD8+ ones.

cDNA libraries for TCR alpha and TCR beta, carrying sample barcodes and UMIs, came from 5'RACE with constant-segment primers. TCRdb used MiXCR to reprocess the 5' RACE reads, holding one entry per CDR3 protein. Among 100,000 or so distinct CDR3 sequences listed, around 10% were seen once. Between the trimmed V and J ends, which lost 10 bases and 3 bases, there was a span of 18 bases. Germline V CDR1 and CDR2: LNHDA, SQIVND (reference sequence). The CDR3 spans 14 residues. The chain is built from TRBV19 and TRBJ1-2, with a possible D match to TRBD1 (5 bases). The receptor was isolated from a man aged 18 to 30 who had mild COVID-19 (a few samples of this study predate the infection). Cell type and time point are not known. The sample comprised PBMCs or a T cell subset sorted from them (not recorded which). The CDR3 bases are TGTGCCACCGCGGTTGACTCAGGGTACTATGGCTACACCTTC. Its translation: CATAVDSGYYGYTF.